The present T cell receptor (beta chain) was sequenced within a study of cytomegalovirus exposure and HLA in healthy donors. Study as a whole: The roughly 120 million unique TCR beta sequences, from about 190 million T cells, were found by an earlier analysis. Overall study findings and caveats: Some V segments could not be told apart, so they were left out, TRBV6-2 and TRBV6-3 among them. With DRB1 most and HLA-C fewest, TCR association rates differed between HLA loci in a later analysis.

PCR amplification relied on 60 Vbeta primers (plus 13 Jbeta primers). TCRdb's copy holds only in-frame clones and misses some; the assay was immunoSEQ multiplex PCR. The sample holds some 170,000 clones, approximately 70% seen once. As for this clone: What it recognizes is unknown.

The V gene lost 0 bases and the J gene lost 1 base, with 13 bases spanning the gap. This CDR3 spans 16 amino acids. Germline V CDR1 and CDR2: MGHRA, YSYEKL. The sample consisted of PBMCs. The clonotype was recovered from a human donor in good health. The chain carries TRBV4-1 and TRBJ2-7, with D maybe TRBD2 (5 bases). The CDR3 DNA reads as TGCGCCAGCAGCCAAGATGTTGAGGGCAGATCCTACGAGCAGTACTTC. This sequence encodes CASSQDVEGRSYEQYF.